The text below deals with one T cell receptor beta chain. PCR used 60 Vbeta primers and 13 Jbeta primers. The repertoire was sequenced with immunoSEQ multiplex PCR; TCRdb's copy has only in-frame clones and lacks some. Of some 160,000 clones listed, 84% are singletons. The data were obtained in a study of cytomegalovirus exposure and HLA in healthy donors. This CDR3 has 13 residues. CDR1 MNHNY and CDR2 SVGAGI come from the germline V gene (reference sequence). V was pared by 6 bases and J by 3 bases, with 4 bases of the junction left unmatched. The source material was PBMCs. The chain couples TRBV6-6 to TRBJ2-7; 8 nucleotides line up with TRBD2. The receptor's source is a man between 45 and 60 years old in good health and CMV-seropositive. For the CDR3, the DNA is TGTGCCAGCAGCCCACTAGCGGTCTACGAGCAGTACGTC. This gives the protein CASSPLAVYEQYV.